This TCR beta chain was sequenced for a study of blood T cell repertoires in COVID-19. Assay: immunoSEQ multiplex PCR; the TCRdb copy retains only in-frame clones and omits some. Here the sample spans about 280,000 clones, about 88% being singletons. V was shortened by 2 bases and J by 1 base, with 5 bases between the two germline ends. This CDR3 has 13 residues. Germline CDR1 is SGHTA and CDR2 is FQGNSA. The sample consisted of PBMCs or T cells enriched from blood (not recorded which). This receptor was obtained from a woman aged 55 to 70 in a cohort exposed to, infected with or recovered from COVID-19 (not recorded which). V and J are TRBV7-2 and TRBJ1-1; D unclear. CDR3 in amino acids: CASSLHQNTEAFF. CDR3 in DNA: TGTGCCAGCAGCTTACATCAGAACACTGAAGCTTTCTTT.